This entry features one TCR beta chain sequence. Here immunoSEQ multiplex PCR was the method, and the copy in TCRdb shows in-frame clones only, minus some. Of 250,000 to 350,000 clones detected, roughly 90% appear once; the ten largest clones hold about 18%. The data derive from a study of blood T cell repertoires in COVID-19. The CDR3 sequence is 16 residues long. V shed 4 bases and J shed 0 bases, with 10 bases lying between them. The V gene's germline CDR1 is PRHDT and CDR2 FYEKMQ (reference sequence). The sequence was collected from a young woman who had recovered from COVID-19. This chain links TRBV13 with TRBJ1-6; D uncertain. Sequencing was performed on PBMCs or T cells enriched from blood (not recorded which). The chain's CDR3 is CASSSSGSSYNSPLHF. The CDR3 region has the DNA TGTGCCAGCAGCTCGTCAGGAAGCTCCTATAATTCACCCCTCCACTTT.